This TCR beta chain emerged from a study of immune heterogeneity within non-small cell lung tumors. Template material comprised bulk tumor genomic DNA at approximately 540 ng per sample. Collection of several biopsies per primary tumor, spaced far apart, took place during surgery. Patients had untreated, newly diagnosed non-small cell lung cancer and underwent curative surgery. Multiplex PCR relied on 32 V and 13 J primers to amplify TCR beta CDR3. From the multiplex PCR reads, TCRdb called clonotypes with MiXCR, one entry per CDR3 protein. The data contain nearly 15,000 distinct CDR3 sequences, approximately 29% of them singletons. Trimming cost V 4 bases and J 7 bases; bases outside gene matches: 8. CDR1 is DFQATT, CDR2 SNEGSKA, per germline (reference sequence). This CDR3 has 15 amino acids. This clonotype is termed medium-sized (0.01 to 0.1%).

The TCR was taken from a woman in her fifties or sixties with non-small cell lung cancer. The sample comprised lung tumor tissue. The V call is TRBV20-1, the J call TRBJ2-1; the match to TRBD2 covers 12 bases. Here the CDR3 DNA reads TGCAGTGCTACGACTAGCGGGAGTAAGAGGAATGAGCAGTTCTTC. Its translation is CSATTSGSKRNEQFF.